These 18 T cell receptor beta chains were all obtained from the same sample, sequenced in a study of cytomegalovirus exposure and HLA in healthy donors. PCR involved 60 Vbeta and 13 Jbeta primers. Assay used: immunoSEQ multiplex PCR; TCRdb lists only in-frame clones, some missing. The data show 150,000 or so clones, more than 60% seen once. Sequenced input: PBMCs. The source is a man between 18 and 29 years old in good health and CMV-seropositive.

This chain connects TRBV18 to TRBJ2-1; TRBD2 matches 7 bases. V dropped 1 base and J dropped 8; count of bases not matched to a gene: 11. This CDR3 contains 16 residues. Per germline, CDR1 KGHSH and CDR2 LQKENI. CDR3 region: CASSPLRGREPHEQFF. Written as DNA, the CDR3 is TGTGCCAGCTCACCACTAAGAGGGCGGGAGCCACATGAGCAGTTCTTC. The full variable domain, completed using reference TRBV18 and TRBJ2-1, is NAGVMQNPRHLVRRRGQEARLRCSPMKGHSHVYWYRQLPEEGLKFMVYLQKENIIDESGMPKERFSAEFPKEGPSILRIQQVVRGDSAAYFCASSPLRGREPHEQFFGPGTRLTVL.

This sequence joins TRBV6-6 and TRBJ2-7; D call uncertain. Deletions cut 6 bases from V and 2 bases from J, with 11 bases between. The CDR3 loop spans 13 amino acids. Germline CDR1 MNHNY, CDR2 SVGAGI (reference sequence). The CDR3 DNA reads as TGTGCCAGCAGCCCCGACACACCCTACGAGCAGTACTTC. It codes for CASSPDTPYEQYF.

The rearrangement links TRBV30 to TRBJ2-1; TRBD2 aligns across 7 bases. With 2 bases clipped from V and 0 bases from J, the junction kept 7 bases outside the gene matches. This CDR3 comprises 16 residues. Germline V gives CDR1 GTSNPN, CDR2 SVGIG (reference sequence). CDR3 coding DNA: TGTGCCTGGAGTTCTAGCGGATTGAGCTCCTACAATGAGCAGTTCTTC. Its translation is CAWSSSGLSSYNEQFF.

The CDR3 DNA is TGTGCCAGCAGCTTGTGGGCAGCGAACACTGAAGCTTTCTTT. This codes for CASSLWAANTEAFF. The chain links TRBV7-2 to TRBJ1-1, with unresolved D. The germline V gene has CDR1 SGHTA and CDR2 FQGNSA. CDR3 size: 14 residues. The V end lost 3 bases, the J end lost 1 base, and 9 bases lay between the germline ends.

The rearrangement joins TRBV5-1 to TRBJ1-4; possibly TRBD1 for D (5 bases). Germline V gene sequence: CDR1 SGHRS, CDR2 YFSETQ. This CDR3 contains 17 residues. Deletions cut 4 bases from V and 2 bases from J, with 18 bases between. Here the CDR3 reads CASSPLNGGNTNEKLFF. The CDR3 coding sequence is TGCGCCAGCAGCCCGCTAAACGGGGGAAACACTAATGAAAAACTGTTTTTT.

The genes are TRBV7-6 and TRBJ2-3; no reliable D call. The V and J ends lost 2 bases and 3 bases respectively, with 9 bases between them. The V gene's germline CDR1 is SGHVS and CDR2 FNYEAQ. The CDR3 covers 14 residues. Here the CDR3 DNA reads TGTGCCAGCAGCTTAAGAGCGAGTACAGATACGCAGTATTTT. Its translation is CASSLRASTDTQYF. The full variable domain, its missing parts supplied by reference TRBV7-6 and TRBJ2-3, is GAGVSQSPRYKVTKRGQDVALRCDPISGHVSLYWYRQALGQGPEFLTYFNYEAQQDKSGLPNDRFSAERPEGSISTLTIQRTEQRDSAMYRCASSLRASTDTQYFGPGTRLTVL.

This clone was seen a handful of times. The V gene is TRBV11-2, the J gene TRBJ2-1, with 8 bases matching TRBD2. Trimming cost V 0 bases and J 8 bases; bases outside gene matches: 9. Germline values: CDR1 SGHAT, CDR2 FQNNGV. The CDR3 contains 16 residues. CDR3: CASSLDLSGSGHEQFF. The CDR3 DNA is TGTGCCAGCAGCTTAGATCTCAGCGGGAGTGGCCATGAGCAGTTCTTC. Variable domain in full (rest from reference TRBV11-2 and TRBJ2-1): EAGVAQSPRYKIIEKRQSVAFWCNPISGHATLYWYQQILGQGPKLLIQFQNNGVVDDSQLPKDRFSAERLKGVDSTLKIQPAKLEDSAVYLCASSLDLSGSGHEQFFGPGTRLTVL.

The chain combines TRBV28 with TRBJ2-1, with 11 bases identical to TRBD1. V was clipped by 5 bases and J by 7 bases; unmatched bases: 4. The germline gives CDR1 MDHEN, CDR2 SYDVKM. CDR3 length equals 14 residues. CDR3 in DNA: TGTGCCAGCAGTCCAGGGGACAGGGGGAATGAGCAGTTCTTC. Encoded protein: CASSPGDRGNEQFF.

V gene TRBV7-2 combines with J gene TRBJ2-3, with TRBD2 matching over 9 bases. This CDR3 contains 17 residues. V was clipped by 1 base and J by 6 bases; unmatched bases: 11. Germline-derived CDR1 and CDR2 are SGHTA and FQGNSA. CDR3 region: CASSLDLLAGGGDTQYF. The CDR3 DNA follows: TGTGCCAGCAGCTTAGATCTTTTGGCGGGAGGGGGGGATACGCAGTATTTT.

This chain links TRBV9 with TRBJ1-2; 7 nucleotides match TRBD1. Germline V lookup: CDR1 SGDLS, CDR2 YYNGEE. V gave up 0 bases and J gave up 12 bases; unmatched junction bases: 8. The CDR3 covers 13 residues. The CDR3 here is CASSVGDSFSHTF. CDR3 DNA sequence: TGTGCCAGCAGCGTAGGGGACAGCTTTTCGCACACCTTC. The complete variable domain, with remaining parts taken from reference TRBV9 and TRBJ1-2, reads DSGVTQTPKHLITATGQRVTLRCSPRSGDLSVYWYQQSLDQGLQFLIQYYNGEERAKGNILERFSAQQFPDLHSELNLSSLELGDSALYFCASSVGDSFSHTFGSGTRLTVV.

The chain has TRBV7-2 and TRBJ2-1; 8 bases map to TRBD2. The V segment lost 5 bases and the J segment 6 bases; nucleotides outside the gene matches: 9. CDR1 SGHTA and CDR2 FQGNSA come from the germline V gene. The CDR3 consists of 15 residues. This CDR3 is CASSPRGSGTNEQFF. CDR3 coding DNA: TGTGCCAGCAGCCCCCGGGGTAGCGGGACCAATGAGCAGTTCTTC. The whole variable domain, filled in from reference TRBV7-2 and TRBJ2-1, reads GAGVSQSPSNKVTEKGKDVELRCDPISGHTALYWYRQSLGQGLEFLIYFQGNSAPDKSGLPSDRFSAERTGGSVSTLTIQRTQQEDSAVYLCASSPRGSGTNEQFFGPGTRLTVL.

The rearrangement uses TRBV5-6 and TRBJ2-7; TRBD2 is a possible D gene (5 bases). The V end lost 2 bases, the J end lost 4 bases, and 13 bases lay between the germline ends. The CDR3 consists of 14 residues. Germline CDR1 and CDR2: SGHDT and YYEEEE. The CDR3 loop is CASSFAGSGYEQYF. CDR3 bases: TGTGCCAGCAGCTTTGCTGGGAGTGGGTACGAGCAGTACTTC.

V usage is TRBV7-3 and J usage is TRBJ2-3; unclear D gene. The CDR3 is 13 amino acids. V was cut by 1 base and J by 3 bases, with 5 bases left in between. Germline V gene sequence: CDR1 SGHTA, CDR2 FQGTGA. CDR3 protein: CASSLKATDTQYF. The CDR3 bases are TGTGCCAGCAGCTTAAAAGCTACAGATACGCAGTATTTT.

This clone is a singleton in its sample. Other DNA sequences in the same sample also yield this CDR3. V usage is TRBV2 and J usage is TRBJ1-3; D gene unclear. The CDR3 runs 14 residues. Looked up from germline, CDR1 is SNHLY and CDR2 is FYNNEI. V was clipped by 4 bases and J by 0 bases, with 7 bases between them. The CDR3 here is CASSGGNSGNTIYF. The CDR3 DNA reads TGTGCCAGCAGTGGAGGGAACTCTGGAAACACCATATATTTT.

The sample holds one count of this clone. V and J are TRBV28 and TRBJ2-1; 8 bases match TRBD2. CDR1 is MDHEN, CDR2 SYDVKM, per germline. This CDR3 is 14 amino acids long. With 9 bases clipped from V and 4 bases from J, the junction kept 8 bases outside the gene matches. CDR3 DNA: TGTGCCAGTAAGCGGGAGTCGATTTACAATGAGCAGTTCTTC. Protein sequence: CASKRESIYNEQFF.

This chain uses TRBV7-8 with TRBJ2-3, with a weak D call TRBD2 (5 bases). This CDR3 spans 14 amino acids. Trimming stripped 6 bases from V and 2 bases from J, with 12 bases between. The germline V gene encodes CDR1 SGHVS and CDR2 FQNEAQ. CDR3 region: CASRPSTITDTQYF. The CDR3 coding sequence is TGTGCCAGCAGACCTAGCACGATCACAGATACGCAGTATTTT.

V usage is TRBV2 and J usage is TRBJ2-3; weak D call: TRBD1 (5 bases). From germline, CDR1 is SNHLY and CDR2 FYNNEI. There are 15 residues in the CDR3. Trimming cost V 5 bases and J 1 base, with 13 bases left between them. The CDR3 DNA is TGTGCCAGCAGTCAGGTGACAGTGGGCACAGATACGCAGTATTTT. Its protein product is CASSQVTVGTDTQYF.

This chain links TRBV5-4 with TRBJ2-4, with 7 bases matching TRBD1. The CDR3 consists of 13 residues. The ends lost 5 bases at V and 8 bases at J; junction bases unmatched: 7. Germline V lookup: CDR1 SGHNT, CDR2 YYREEE (reference sequence). The CDR3 spells CASRGGPLDIQYF. Here the CDR3 DNA reads TGTGCCAGCAGAGGGGGCCCCCTCGACATTCAGTACTTC.